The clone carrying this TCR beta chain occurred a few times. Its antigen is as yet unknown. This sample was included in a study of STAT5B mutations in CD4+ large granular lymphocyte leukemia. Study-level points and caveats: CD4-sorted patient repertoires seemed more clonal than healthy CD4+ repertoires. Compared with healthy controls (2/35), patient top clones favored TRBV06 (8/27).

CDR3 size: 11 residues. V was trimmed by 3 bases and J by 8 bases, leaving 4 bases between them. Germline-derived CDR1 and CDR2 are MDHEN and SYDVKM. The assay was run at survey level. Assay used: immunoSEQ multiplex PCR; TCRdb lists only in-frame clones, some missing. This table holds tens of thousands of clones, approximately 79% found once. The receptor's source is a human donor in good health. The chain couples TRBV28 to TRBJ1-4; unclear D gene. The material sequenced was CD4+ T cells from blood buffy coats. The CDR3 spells CASSLAEKLFF. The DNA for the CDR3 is TGTGCCAGCAGTTTGGCGGAAAAACTGTTTTTT.